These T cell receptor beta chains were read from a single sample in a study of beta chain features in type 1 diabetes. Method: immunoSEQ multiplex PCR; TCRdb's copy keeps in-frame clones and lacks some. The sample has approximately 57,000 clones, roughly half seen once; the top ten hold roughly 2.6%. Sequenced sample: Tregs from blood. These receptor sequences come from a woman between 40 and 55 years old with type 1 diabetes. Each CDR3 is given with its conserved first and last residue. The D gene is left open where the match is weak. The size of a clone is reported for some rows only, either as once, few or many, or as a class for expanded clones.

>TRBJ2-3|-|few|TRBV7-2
CASSPSTDTQYF
TGTGCCAGCAGCCCAAGCACAGATACGCAGTATTTT
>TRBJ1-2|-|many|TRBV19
CASRAVSFNYGYTF
TGTGCCAGTAGGGCAGTATCCTTCAACTATGGCTACACCTTC
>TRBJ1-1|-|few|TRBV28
CASSSQRRANTEAFF
TGTGCCAGCAGTTCTCAAAGGAGGGCGAACACTGAAGCTTTCTTT
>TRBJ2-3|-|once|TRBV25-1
CASTLGADLTDTQYF
TGTGCCAGCACCCTGGGGGCGGACCTCACAGATACGCAGTATTTT
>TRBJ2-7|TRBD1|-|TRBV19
CASSTGQGAGEQYF
TGTGCCAGTAGCACGGGACAGGGGGCGGGGGAGCAGTACTTC
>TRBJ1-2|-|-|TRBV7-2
CASSSLATGGYTF
TGTGCCAGCAGCTCCCTTGCGACGGGGGGCTACACCTTC
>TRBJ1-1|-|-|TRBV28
CASSLWNRGGAFF
TGTGCCAGCAGTTTATGGAATAGGGGTGGTGCTTTCTTT
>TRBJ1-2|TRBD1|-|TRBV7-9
CASSQGVGPDYGYTF
TGTGCCAGCAGCCAGGGGGTCGGTCCTGACTATGGCTACACCTTC
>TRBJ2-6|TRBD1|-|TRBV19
CASSSFGTASVLTF
TGTGCCAGTAGTAGCTTCGGGACAGCCAGCGTCCTGACTTTC
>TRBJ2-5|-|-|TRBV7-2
CASSPRRGETQYF
TGTGCCAGCAGCCCACGGAGAGGGGAGACCCAGTACTTC
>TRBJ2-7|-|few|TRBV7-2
CASSLNSGSSYEQYF
TGTGCCAGCAGCTTGAACAGCGGATCCTCCTACGAGCAGTACTTC
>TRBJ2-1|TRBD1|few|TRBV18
CASSLSYPPGQGANEQFF
TGTGCCAGCTCACTCTCCTACCCTCCGGGACAGGGGGCAAATGAGCAGTTCTTC
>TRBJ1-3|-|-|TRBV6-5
CASSFSSQGGNTIYF
TGTGCCAGCAGTTTTTCTTCCCAGGGAGGAAACACCATATATTTT
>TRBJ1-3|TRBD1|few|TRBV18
CASSPGQGRSGNTIYF
TGTGCCAGCTCACCCGGACAGGGGAGATCTGGAAACACCATATATTTT
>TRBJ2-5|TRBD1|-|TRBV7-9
CASSLGQGAREETQYF
TGTGCCAGCAGCTTGGGACAGGGGGCTCGGGAGGAGACCCAGTACTTC
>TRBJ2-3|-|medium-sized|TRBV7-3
CASSLRRADTQYF
TGTGCCAGCAGCTTAAGGAGGGCAGATACGCAGTATTTT
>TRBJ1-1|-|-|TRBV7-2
CASSSDAGTEAFF
TGTGCCAGCAGCTCGGACGCGGGCACTGAAGCTTTCTTT
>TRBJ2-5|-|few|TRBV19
CASSVQGTETQYF
TGTGCCAGTAGCGTACAGGGAACAGAGACCCAGTACTTC